This section outlines one TCR beta chain sequence together with its context. What it recognizes is unknown. This entry belongs to a study of shared clonotypes between healthy human individuals. CDR3 size: 15 residues. The germline V gene has CDR1 SGHRS and CDR2 YFSETQ. J gave up 3 bases and V 1 base, and 5 bases lay outside the gene matches. The naive CD8 fraction comprised CD45RO-negative cells positively selected for CCR7 and excluded terminally differentiated effector memory CD45RA+ cells. The assay used deep level. This table comes from immunoSEQ multiplex PCR, and its TCRdb copy is limited to in-frame clones, with some not included. The data show around 2,000,000 clones, about 95% seen once. Regarding the study as a whole: The study drew on few donors, limiting represented genetic and exposure-history diversity.

This clonotype was sampled from a young man in good health. Sequencing used naive CD8+ T cells sorted from blood. The J gene is TRBJ2-7, the V gene TRBV5-1; 9 bases map to TRBD2. The CDR3 loop reads CASSLSSSGNYEQYF. Written as DNA, the CDR3 is TGCGCCAGCAGCTTGTCATCTAGCGGGAACTACGAGCAGTACTTC.